This T cell receptor (beta chain) was documented in a study of cytomegalovirus exposure and HLA in healthy donors (dated 2017 in TCRdb). Looking at the study overall: According to a later analysis, one platform produced both the 100 to 150 validation repertoires and the 670 or so repertoires of the first cohort. The study was designed to test whether signatures of past pathogen exposure could be identified by cataloging public T cell receptors. In addition to the first cohort of 650 to 800 subjects, a separate validation cohort of some 120 different subjects was used. To predict cytomegalovirus infection status, the study brought together high-throughput TCR immunosequencing, statistical association of individual TCRs with disease status, and machine learning.

A word on this clone: It lacks a known antigen. Per-nucleotide qualities are absent, and no much larger clonotype sits a single base away.

Library preparation employed the immunoSEQ multiplex PCR assay. For the original study's pipeline: To diagnose cytomegalovirus status from the catalog of TCR beta chain sequences, a statistical classification framework was built. Here the immuneACCESS table is served through TCRdb, limited to in-frame sequences with V and J called. Missing clones are a known gap in these copies; in checked studies unresolved V genes cover under half, and the rest lacks a known reason. That table supplies the V and J calls and clone size; D and trimming were determined from the DNA. The sample data list 100,000 to 150,000 clones, and around 94% of these were observed just once. Together, the top ten hold under 1.5% of the sample. The research as a whole found: It was suggested by the authors that the approach could potentially be generalized to other disease states and immunological phenotypes. A later analysis lacked HLA typing for the validation cohort, so it scored co-occurrence in that cohort across all 110 or so repertoires. The classifier was reported to diagnose cytomegalovirus status with high specificity and sensitivity in both the original and validation cohorts. In vitro tests confirmed that a few of the cytomegalovirus-associated TCR beta chains recognize cytomegalovirus antigens. Most TCR sequences were seen in very few donors, while some public TCRs were found in many individuals. In a later analysis, TCRs clustered in the first cohort were found to also tend to co-occur in the 110 or so validation repertoires, with approximately 95% of cluster scores above 0. A total of about 150 TCR beta chains were listed by the study as associated with cytomegalovirus.

From the cysteine up to the phenylalanine, the CDR3 has a length of 17 residues. The read is trimmed to its CDR3 DNA, 51 bases read in frame from base 1. From the germline V gene (reference sequence), CDR1 is MNHEY and CDR2 is SMNVEV. From V the trimming removes 5 bases and from J it removes 4 bases, while the gene matches leave 11 bases of the junction unaccounted for. Separate from the roughly 700-subject first cohort, the validation cohort of 90 to 150 subjects was the group to which the donors belonged. This TCR was recovered from a young woman in good health and CMV-seronegative. Source material: PBMCs. Rearrangement joined TRBV27 to TRBJ2-1; TRBD1 agrees with 10 junctional bases. CDR3 region: CASSPTSRDRGYNEQFF. At the DNA level, the sequence is TGTGCCAGCAGTCCGACATCAAGGGACAGGGGTTACAATGAGCAGTTCTTC.